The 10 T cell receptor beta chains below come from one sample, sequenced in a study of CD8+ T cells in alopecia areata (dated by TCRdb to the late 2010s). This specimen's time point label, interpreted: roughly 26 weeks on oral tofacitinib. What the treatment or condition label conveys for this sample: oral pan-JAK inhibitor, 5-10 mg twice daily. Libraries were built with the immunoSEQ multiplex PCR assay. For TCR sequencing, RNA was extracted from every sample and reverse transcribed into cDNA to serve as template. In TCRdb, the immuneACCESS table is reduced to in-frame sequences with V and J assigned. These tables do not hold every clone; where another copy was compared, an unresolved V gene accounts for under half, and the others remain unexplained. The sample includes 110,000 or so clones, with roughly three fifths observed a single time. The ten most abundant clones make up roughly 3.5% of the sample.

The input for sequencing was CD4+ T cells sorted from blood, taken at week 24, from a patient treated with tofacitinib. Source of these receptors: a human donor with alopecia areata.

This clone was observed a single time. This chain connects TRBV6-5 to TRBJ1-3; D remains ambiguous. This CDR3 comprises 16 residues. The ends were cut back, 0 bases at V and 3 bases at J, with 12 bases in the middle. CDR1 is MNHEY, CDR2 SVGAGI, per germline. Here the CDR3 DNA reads TGTGCCAGCAGTTACTCGAACGGGTTAGGTGGAAACACCATATATTTT. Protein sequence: CASSYSNGLGGNTIYF.

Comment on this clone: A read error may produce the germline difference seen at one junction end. This CDR3 is CASSLVGAYGHTF. DNA of the CDR3: TGTGCCAGCAGCTTGGTTGGAGCCTATGGCCACACCTTC. The chain combines TRBV5-6 with TRBJ1-2; D uncertain. CDR3 length equals 13 residues. Germline-derived CDR1 and CDR2 are SGHDT and YYEEEE.

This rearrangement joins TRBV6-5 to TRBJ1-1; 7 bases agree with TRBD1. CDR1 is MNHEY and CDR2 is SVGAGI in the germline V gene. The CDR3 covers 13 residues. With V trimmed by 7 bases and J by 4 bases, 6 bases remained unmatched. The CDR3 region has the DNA TGTGCCAGCAAGAGGGGGCGGAGCACTGAAGCTTTCTTT. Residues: CASKRGRSTEAFF.

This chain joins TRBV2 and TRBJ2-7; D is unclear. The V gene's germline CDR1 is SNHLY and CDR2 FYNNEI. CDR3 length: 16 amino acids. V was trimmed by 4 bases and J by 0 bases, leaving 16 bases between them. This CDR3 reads CASSGLAVASSYEQYF. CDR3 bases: TGTGCCAGCAGTGGATTGGCGGTTGCGAGCTCCTACGAGCAGTACTTC.

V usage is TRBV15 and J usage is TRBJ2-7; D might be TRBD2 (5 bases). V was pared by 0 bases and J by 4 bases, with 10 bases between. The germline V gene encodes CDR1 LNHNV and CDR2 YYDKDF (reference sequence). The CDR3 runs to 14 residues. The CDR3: CATSRDTGRYEQYF. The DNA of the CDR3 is TGTGCCACCAGCAGAGATACGGGAAGGTACGAGCAGTACTTC.

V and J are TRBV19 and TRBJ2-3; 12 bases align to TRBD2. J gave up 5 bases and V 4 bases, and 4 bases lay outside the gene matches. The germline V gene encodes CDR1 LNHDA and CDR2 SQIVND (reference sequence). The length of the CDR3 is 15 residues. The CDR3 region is CASSKLAGGEDTQYF. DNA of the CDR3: TGTGCCAGTAGTAAACTAGCGGGGGGCGAAGATACGCAGTATTTT.

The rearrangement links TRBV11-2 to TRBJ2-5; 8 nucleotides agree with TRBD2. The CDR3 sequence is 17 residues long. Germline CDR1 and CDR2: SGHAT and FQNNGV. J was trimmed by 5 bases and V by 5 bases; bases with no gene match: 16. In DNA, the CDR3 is TGTGCCAGCAGCCAAAGCGGGGGCCTCGGGGACGGGGAGACCCAGTACTTC. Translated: CASSQSGGLGDGETQYF.

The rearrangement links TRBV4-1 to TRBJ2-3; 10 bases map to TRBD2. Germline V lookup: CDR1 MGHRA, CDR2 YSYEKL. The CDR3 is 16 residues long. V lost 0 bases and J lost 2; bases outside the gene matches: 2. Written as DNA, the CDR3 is TGCGCCAGCAGCCAAGAAACTAGCGGGGACACAGATACGCAGTATTTT. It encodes CASSQETSGDTDTQYF.

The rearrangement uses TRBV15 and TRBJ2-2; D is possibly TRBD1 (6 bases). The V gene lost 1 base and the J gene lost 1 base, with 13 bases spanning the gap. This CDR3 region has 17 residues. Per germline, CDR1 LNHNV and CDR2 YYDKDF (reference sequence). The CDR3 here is CATSRAMGALNTGELFF. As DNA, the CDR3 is TGTGCCACCAGCAGAGCCATGGGGGCTCTGAACACCGGGGAGCTGTTTTTT.

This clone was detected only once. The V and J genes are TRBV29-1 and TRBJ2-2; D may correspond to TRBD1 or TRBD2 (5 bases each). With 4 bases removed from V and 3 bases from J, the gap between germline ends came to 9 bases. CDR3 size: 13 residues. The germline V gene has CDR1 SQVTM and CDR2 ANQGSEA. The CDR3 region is CSVGGPYTGELFF. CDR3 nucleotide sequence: TGCAGCGTTGGGGGACCCTACACCGGGGAGCTGTTTTTT.